This T cell receptor (beta chain) was sequenced during a study of T cells in narcolepsy. Clones were sequenced by immunoSEQ multiplex PCR, and TCRdb holds only the in-frame ones, with some missing. Seen here are tens of thousands of clones, around 87% observed once, and the top ten hold about 0.88%. CDR3 length equals 16 residues. The V segment lost 6 bases and the J segment 9 bases; nucleotides outside the gene matches: 11. Per germline, CDR1 ENHRY and CDR2 SYGVKD. The material sequenced was memory (CD45RA-) CD4+ T cells from blood. The receptor comes from a human donor in good health. The J gene is TRBJ2-1, the V gene TRBV10-3; 13 nucleotides match TRBD2. In nucleotides, the CDR3 is TGTGCCATCAGGGGGACTAGCGGGGCACGTCCGGCTGAGCAGTTCTTC. It yields the protein CAIRGTSGARPAEQFF.